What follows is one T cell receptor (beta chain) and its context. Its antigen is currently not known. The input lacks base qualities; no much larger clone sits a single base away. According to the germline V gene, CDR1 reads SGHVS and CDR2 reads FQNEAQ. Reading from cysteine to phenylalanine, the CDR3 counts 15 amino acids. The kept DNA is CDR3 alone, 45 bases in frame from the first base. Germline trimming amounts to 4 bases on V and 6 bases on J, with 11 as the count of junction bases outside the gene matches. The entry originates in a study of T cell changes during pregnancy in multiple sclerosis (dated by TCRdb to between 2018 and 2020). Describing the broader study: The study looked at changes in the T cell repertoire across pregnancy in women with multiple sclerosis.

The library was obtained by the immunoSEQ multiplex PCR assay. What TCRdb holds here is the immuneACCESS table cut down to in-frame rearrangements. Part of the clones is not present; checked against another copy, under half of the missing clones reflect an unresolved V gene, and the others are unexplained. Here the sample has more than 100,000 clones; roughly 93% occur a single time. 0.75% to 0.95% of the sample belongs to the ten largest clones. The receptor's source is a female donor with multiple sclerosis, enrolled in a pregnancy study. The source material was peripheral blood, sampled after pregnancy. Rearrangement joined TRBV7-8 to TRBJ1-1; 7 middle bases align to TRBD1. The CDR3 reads CASSSSDRLSAEAFF. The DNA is TGTGCCAGCAGCTCCTCGGACAGGTTGAGCGCTGAAGCTTTCTTT.